This T cell receptor (beta chain) was observed in a study of blood T cell repertoires in COVID-19. About the research overall: The analysed material was cDNA or gDNA that came from T cells, B-cell-depleted T cells, or PBMCs.

CDR3 size: 15 residues. Trimming removed 4 bases from V and 1 base from J, with 13 bases in between. CDR1 is MNHEY, CDR2 SVGEGT, per germline. Authors' methods: Counts of nucleated cells, estimated from reference gene primer amplification, were obtained. TCRdb's table, derived via immunoSEQ multiplex PCR, lists solely in-frame clones and lacks some. The DNA gave D and trimming, while V, J and clone size come from that table. The table includes under 200,000 clones, 86% detected once. This sequence was found in a man aged 60-69 years with acute or convalescent COVID-19. The chain joins TRBV6-2 or TRBV6-3 to TRBJ1-1, with D hard to call. Sequenced: peripheral blood. CDR3 coding DNA: TGTGCCAGCAGTTCCCGGCGGCGCAGGAACACTGAAGCTTTCTTT. This gives the protein CASSSRRRRNTEAFF.